This TCR beta chain appears in the sequencing data of a study of T cells in Graves' hyperthyroidism and ophthalmopathy. Study in general: Staff took peripheral blood when the initial diagnosis was made, before any treatment began. Overall study results and limits: Blood held most thyroid clonotypes expanded above 0.001 frequency.

Trimming removed 5 bases from V and 1 base from J; junction bases left unmatched: 7. Germline V CDR1 and CDR2: MDHEN, SYDVKM. The CDR3 contains 15 residues. Subjects with ophthalmopathy showed a Clinical Activity Score no lower than 3, a NOSPECS grade no lower than 4, and a duration shorter than 3 months. PBMCs came from 7.5 to 10 ml fresh peripheral blood. RNA transcripts were the template for amplifying TCR beta CDR3 regions. An initial round of RT-PCR targeting the TCR CDR3 relied on the HTBI primer set. TCRdb reprocessed the multiplex PCR reads with MiXCR, giving one entry per CDR3 protein. Of a few hundred thousand distinct CDR3 sequences detected, 15% to 20% appear once; the ten largest clones hold roughly 15%. Worth noting for this clonotype: Its target is not known.

V usage is TRBV28 and J usage is TRBJ1-2; 7 positions agree with TRBD1. Input material: blood. This clonotype was obtained from a woman aged 18-29 years with Graves' ophthalmopathy. CDR3 region: CASSLPGTDNYGYTF. The CDR3 DNA follows: TGTGCCAGCAGTCTCCCCGGGACAGATAACTATGGCTACACCTTC.